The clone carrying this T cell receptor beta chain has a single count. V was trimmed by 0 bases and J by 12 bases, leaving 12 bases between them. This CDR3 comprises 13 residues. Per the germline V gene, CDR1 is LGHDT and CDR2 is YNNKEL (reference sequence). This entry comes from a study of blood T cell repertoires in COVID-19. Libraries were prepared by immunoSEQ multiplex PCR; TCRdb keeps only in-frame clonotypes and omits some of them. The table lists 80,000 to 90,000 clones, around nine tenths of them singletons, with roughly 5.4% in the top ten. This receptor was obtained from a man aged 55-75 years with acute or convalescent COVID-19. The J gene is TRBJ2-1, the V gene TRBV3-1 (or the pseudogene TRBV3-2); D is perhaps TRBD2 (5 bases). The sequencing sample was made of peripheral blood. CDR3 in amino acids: CASSQDPGLRQFF. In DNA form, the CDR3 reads TGTGCCAGCAGCCAAGATCCGGGGTTACGGCAGTTCTTC.